This T cell receptor (beta chain) appears in the sequencing data of a study of blood T cell repertoires in COVID-19. The overall study: Material from acute and convalescent COVID-19 was sourced from the United States, Italy and Spain.

The CDR3 length is 15 residues. V was pared by 4 bases and J by 1 base, with 7 bases of the junction left unmatched. From germline, CDR1 is SGDLS and CDR2 YYNGEE. Produced via immunoSEQ multiplex PCR; TCRdb's table is partial and in-frame only. The sample shows about 190,000 clones, about 87% of them seen only once. Source material: peripheral blood. The sequence was collected from a woman in her twenties or thirties with acute or convalescent COVID-19. The chain has TRBV9 and TRBJ2-5, with 7 bases identical to TRBD2. CDR3 residues: CASSRGLVAQETQYF. CDR3 bases: TGTGCCAGCAGCCGAGGACTAGTTGCCCAAGAGACCCAGTACTTC.